This T cell receptor (beta chain) was sequenced during a study of shared clonotypes between healthy human individuals. Points from the study as a whole: In a few donors, around 5.5% of naive CD4 clonotypes appeared in common. Memory subsets generally showed lower estimated richness than naive subsets.

Concerning this clone: Its specificity is not known.

Germline CDR1 MDHEN, CDR2 SYDVKM. This CDR3 region has 15 residues. The trim removed 4 bases at V and 4 bases at J, leaving 5 bases unmatched. Generated by immunoSEQ multiplex PCR, the TCRdb table keeps only in-frame clones and is missing some. The sample holds about 680,000 clones, 73% seen once. This clonotype originated in a woman in her 30s in good health. Sequences were obtained from memory CD4+ T cells sorted from blood. Subset reported: CD45RA-negative fraction. The chain links TRBV28 to TRBJ1-5; 9 bases align to TRBD1. DNA for the CDR3: TGTGCCAGCAGTTCGGGACAGGGAGTGAATCAGCCCCAGCATTTT. Residues: CASSSGQGVNQPQHF.